One T cell receptor (beta chain) is described in this entry. The CDR3 contains 17 residues. The germline V gene encodes CDR1 MDHEN and CDR2 SYDVKM. Trimming took 6 bases from V and 7 from J, leaving 22 bases between them. The study ran its PCR with 60 Vbeta and 13 Jbeta primers. Repertoires were generated with immunoSEQ multiplex PCR, while TCRdb's copy carries only in-frame clones and drops some. The data contain 110,000 to 150,000 clones, 80% of them singletons. The data were obtained in a study of cytomegalovirus exposure and HLA in healthy donors. This clonotype originated in a male donor in good health and CMV-seronegative. The chain couples TRBV28 to TRBJ1-6; D remains ambiguous. Specimen: PBMCs. CDR3 coding DNA: TGTGCCAGCAGCCGAAGTAGTAGCAGAGTCCGGAATTCACCCCTCCACTTT. It codes for CASSRSSSRVRNSPLHF.